This T cell receptor (beta chain) comes out of a study of cytomegalovirus exposure and HLA in healthy donors. Deletions cut 7 bases from V and 6 bases from J, with 9 bases between. The CDR3 is 11 residues long. Looked up from germline, CDR1 is SGHRS and CDR2 is YFSETQ. Primers included in the PCR were 60 Vbeta and 13 Jbeta primers. Profiled with immunoSEQ multiplex PCR; TCRdb holds only in-frame clones, not every one. The sample includes some 150,000 clones, 70% to 80% of them seen just once. The chain combines TRBV5-1 with TRBJ2-3; no definite D call. The sequence came from a woman aged 40 to 50 in good health and CMV-seronegative. Sequenced material: PBMCs. This chain's CDR3 is CASVREDTQYF. Here the CDR3 DNA reads TGCGCCAGCGTCCGAGAGGATACGCAGTATTTT.